The sequence of this T cell receptor (beta chain) was determined in a study of blood T cell repertoires in COVID-19. Turning to the study itself: PBMCs, B-cell-depleted T cells, or T cells were the source of the cDNA or gDNA that made up the material.

Authors' analysis steps: For nucleated cells, counts were estimated from reference gene primer amplification. The assay was immunoSEQ multiplex PCR, and TCRdb's table has in-frame clones only and misses some. V and J calls plus clone size are reproduced from that table; the DNA served to infer D and trimming. The data show about 200,000 clones, roughly nine tenths seen once. Trimming stripped 3 bases from V and 2 bases from J, with 11 bases between. Germline loops: CDR1 MDHEN, CDR2 SYDVKM. This CDR3 is 15 amino acids long. V and J are TRBV28 and TRBJ1-5, with a tentative D call TRBD1 (6 bases). The TCR originated in a woman younger than 35 who had recovered from COVID-19. What was sequenced was PBMCs or T cells enriched from blood (not recorded which). The CDR3 reads CASSLGGLGNQPQHF. CDR3 coding DNA: TGTGCCAGCAGTTTGGGGGGGCTTGGCAATCAGCCCCAGCATTTT. The entire variable domain, with the rest obtained from reference TRBV28 and TRBJ1-5, is as follows: DVKVTQSSRYLVKRTGEKVFLECVQDMDHENMFWYRQDPGLGLRLIYFSYDVKMKEKGDIPEGYSVSREKKERFSLILESASTNQTSMYLCASSLGGLGNQPQHFGDGTRLSIL.